Listed here are 9 T cell receptor beta chains from one sample, sequenced in a study of CD8+CD57+ T cells in acquired aplastic anemia. TCR beta VDJ and CDR3 profiling used genomic DNA as template. TCRdb independently ran MiXCR on the reads; one entry per CDR3 protein. The data show approximately 99,000 distinct CDR3 sequences, around 49% seen once. The sample taken for sequencing was sorted CD4+, CD8+, or CD8+CD57+ T cells (not recorded which) from PBMCs. The source is a human donor in good health, serving as a control.

The genes are TRBV10-3 and TRBJ2-5; maybe TRBD1 (6 bases). Germline V gene data show CDR1 as ENHRY and CDR2 as SYGVKD. CDR3 length equals 15 residues. V lost 0 bases to trimming and J lost 6 bases, with 14 bases between them. CDR3 protein: CAISESGKGEQTQYF. The DNA for the CDR3 is TGTGCCATCAGTGAGTCGGGGAAGGGGGAACAGACCCAGTACTTC.

About this clonotype itself: Likely a read error: the CDR3 ends without its conserved phenylalanine or tryptophan. The limits of the CDR3 on the DNA are not certain, so only TCRdb's listed CDR3 is given. The V gene is TRBV10-2, the J gene TRBJ1-1. Germline CDR1 is WSHSY and CDR2 is SAAADI. The CDR3 is 13 amino acids long, termini counted. The CDR3 protein is CASSESVGSTLLT.

The rearrangement joins TRBV20-1 to TRBJ1-6; D uncertain. The germline V and J ends were trimmed by 6 bases and 10 bases, with 19 bases remaining between them. The CDR3 covers 14 residues. Germline CDR1 is DFQATT and CDR2 is SNEGSKA (reference sequence). CDR3 sequence: CSARVRQESSPLHF. DNA for the CDR3: TGCAGTGCCCGAGTTCGGCAGGAGTCATCACCCCTCCACTTT.

In its sample, this clonotype was seen many times. This chain uses TRBV4-2 with TRBJ1-2, with 7 bases identical to TRBD1. Germline V gene data show CDR1 as LGHNA and CDR2 as YNFKEQ. The V segment lost 5 bases and the J segment 2 bases; nucleotides outside the gene matches: 14. The CDR3 consists of 17 residues. CDR3 DNA: TGTGCCAGCAGCATCGGCCCCGGGACAGAATTCAACTATGGCTACACCTTC. This encodes CASSIGPGTEFNYGYTF.

Many counts were recorded for this clonotype. The CDR3: CASSHTDRGVSEQYF. The DNA for the CDR3 is TGTGCCAGCAGCCATACCGACAGGGGGGTTAGTGAGCAGTACTTC. This sequence joins TRBV12-3 or TRBV12-4 and TRBJ2-7, with 9 positions matching TRBD1. The CDR3 is 15 amino acids. V lost 6 bases, J lost 7 bases, and 13 bases stayed unmatched.

The J gene is TRBJ2-5, the V gene TRBV6-2 or TRBV6-3; the D gene is possibly TRBD1 (6 bases). The CDR3 is 15 amino acids. Trimming took off 5 bases at V and 0 bases at J, with 13 bases between the two ends. Germline assignment: CDR1 MNHEY and CDR2 SVGEGT. CDR3 residues: CASSRTGLHQETQYF. The DNA of the CDR3 is TGTGCCAGCAGTCGAACAGGGTTACACCAAGAGACCCAGTACTTC.

This clonotype was picked up many times. The genes are TRBV10-2 and TRBJ1-1, with 8 bases fitting TRBD1. The germline CDR1 and CDR2 sequences are WSHSY and SAAADI. CDR3 size: 15 residues. The ends lost 3 bases at V and 0 bases at J; junction bases unmatched: 3. The CDR3 sequence is CASSEGQGMNTEAFF. DNA for the CDR3: TGCGCCAGCAGTGAAGGACAGGGAATGAACACTGAAGCTTTCTTT.

The chain uses TRBV7-2 and TRBJ2-2; the D gene is possibly TRBD2 (6 bases). Germline-derived CDR1 and CDR2 are SGHTA and FQGNSA. Trimming removed 6 bases from V and 3 bases from J, with 11 bases in between. The CDR3 has 14 amino acids. The CDR3 DNA reads as TGTGCCAGCAGGCGGGACGCGGACACCGGGGAGCTGTTTTTT. It encodes CASRRDADTGELFF.

V usage is TRBV29-1 and J usage is TRBJ2-7, with TRBD1 as a possible D gene (5 bases). Germline V gives CDR1 SQVTM, CDR2 ANQGSEA. This CDR3 is 13 amino acids long. Trimming removed 4 bases at V and 4 bases at J, with 14 bases between. In DNA, the CDR3 is TGCAGCGTTGCCGGGCCAGGGATTTACGAGCAGTACTTC. Amino acids: CSVAGPGIYEQYF.